These 25 T cell receptor beta chains were sequenced from one sample in a study of cytomegalovirus exposure and HLA in healthy donors. The PCR ran on 60 Vbeta and 13 Jbeta primers. Only in-frame clones appear in the TCRdb table, and some are missing; sequencing was by immunoSEQ multiplex PCR. The sample records 120,000 to 150,000 clones, roughly 75% being singletons. The specimen was PBMCs. The receptors shown here come from a man in his forties in good health and CMV-seronegative.

The chain is built from TRBV18 and TRBJ1-4; 8 bases are shared with TRBD1. From germline, CDR1 is KGHSH and CDR2 LQKENI. The CDR3 has 17 amino acids. V was pared by 4 bases and J by 2 bases, with 9 bases of the junction left unmatched. The CDR3 coding sequence is TGTGCCAGCTCACTAAGAGACAGGGGAGCGACTAATGAAAAACTGTTTTTT. Its protein product is CASSLRDRGATNEKLFF.

This clone was detected once. This chain links TRBV11-2 with TRBJ1-1; no clear D. Germline V gives CDR1 SGHAT, CDR2 FQNNGV. The CDR3 has 13 residues. Trimming took 3 bases from V and 3 from J, leaving 8 bases between them. In DNA form, the CDR3 reads TGTGCCAGCAGCTTGTCGGTGGACACTGAAGCTTTCTTT. Translation: CASSLSVDTEAFF.

For the CDR3, the DNA is TGCGCCAGCAGCTTGGGCGGGACAGGGAACGAGCAGTACTTC. Translation: CASSLGGTGNEQYF. The chain links TRBV5-1 to TRBJ2-7, with 9 bases that match TRBD1. With 0 bases clipped from V and 5 bases from J, the junction kept 3 bases outside the gene matches. CDR1 and CDR2 (germline): SGHRS, YFSETQ. The length of the CDR3 is 14 residues.

The rearrangement joins TRBV2 to TRBJ1-2; TRBD1 matches at 9 bases. This CDR3 contains 14 residues. Germline CDR1 and CDR2: SNHLY and FYNNEI. V lost 8 bases, J lost 8 bases, and 12 bases stayed unmatched. CDR3 residues: CASGLTGGKKGYTF. The CDR3 DNA follows: TGTGCCAGCGGGCTGACAGGGGGTAAGAAGGGCTACACCTTC.

The chain employs TRBV5-1 and TRBJ2-3; no definite D call. The CDR3 is 13 residues long. V was shortened by 2 bases and J by 4 bases, with 8 bases between the two germline ends. Per germline, CDR1 SGHRS and CDR2 YFSETQ. The CDR3 region is CASSFRRADTQYF. The CDR3 DNA reads as TGCGCCAGCAGCTTCCGACGGGCAGATACGCAGTATTTT.

The V call is TRBV5-5, the J call TRBJ2-2, with a tentative D call TRBD2 (5 bases). The CDR3 covers 14 residues. Trimming took off 7 bases at V and 5 bases at J, with 15 bases between the two ends. Germline V CDR1 and CDR2: SGHKS, YYEKEE (reference sequence). In DNA, the CDR3 is TGTGCCAGCGAGGGAACTGAAGATACCGGGGAGCTGTTTTTT. Translated: CASEGTEDTGELFF.

This chain links TRBV9 with TRBJ1-4, with a tentative D call TRBD1 (6 bases). V lost 4 bases and J lost 3, with 13 bases in between. Germline CDR1 is SGDLS and CDR2 is YYNGEE. The CDR3 contains 15 residues. DNA of the CDR3: TGTGCCAGCAGCTCCAGGGGAGGGTCTAATGAAAAACTGTTTTTT. It specifies CASSSRGGSNEKLFF.

This sequence joins TRBV9 and TRBJ2-1; 8 bases match TRBD1. CDR3 length equals 15 residues. V shed 4 bases, J shed 2 bases, and the junction held 5 bases outside the gene matches. The germline V gene encodes CDR1 SGDLS and CDR2 YYNGEE. CDR3 amino acids: CASSLPQGAYNEQFF. DNA for the CDR3: TGTGCCAGCAGCCTCCCACAGGGGGCCTACAATGAGCAGTTCTTC.

The gene calls are TRBV28 and TRBJ1-2, with 7 nucleotides matching TRBD1. The ends lost 3 bases at V and 6 bases at J; junction bases unmatched: 13. Germline V gene sequence: CDR1 MDHEN, CDR2 SYDVKM. There are 16 residues in the CDR3. CDR3 protein: CASSLHPRDSFNGYTF. Here the CDR3 DNA reads TGTGCCAGCAGTTTGCATCCCCGGGACAGCTTCAATGGCTACACCTTC.

The chain uses TRBV5-4 and TRBJ2-7; maybe TRBD2 (5 bases). CDR1 SGHNT and CDR2 YYREEE come from the germline V gene (reference sequence). CDR3 size: 14 residues. Trimming pared 4 bases from V and 2 bases from J, leaving 13 bases between. CDR3 nucleotides: TGTGCCAGCAGCACTCGGACGGGAACCTACGAGCAGTACTTC. Translating it yields CASSTRTGTYEQYF. The full variable domain, in which reference TRBV5-4 and TRBJ2-7 provide the parts outside the CDR3, is ETGVTQSPTHLIKTRGQQVTLRCSSQSGHNTVSWYQQALGQGPQFIFQYYREEENGRGNFPPRFSGLQFPNYSSELNVNALELDDSALYLCASSTRTGTYEQYFGPGTRLTVT.

The genes are TRBV18 and TRBJ2-6, with no clear D. The CDR3 is 16 amino acids. Germline V gene sequence: CDR1 KGHSH, CDR2 LQKENI. V lost 4 bases and J 0 bases, leaving 10 bases between the germline ends. The CDR3 DNA reads TGTGCCAGCTCACTAAACAGCATCTCTGGGGCCAACGTCCTGACTTTC. Protein product: CASSLNSISGANVLTF. The entire variable domain, with the rest obtained from reference TRBV18 and TRBJ2-6, is as follows: NAGVMQNPRHLVRRRGQEARLRCSPMKGHSHVYWYRQLPEEGLKFMVYLQKENIIDESGMPKERFSAEFPKEGPSILRIQQVVRGDSAAYFCASSLNSISGANVLTFGAGSRLTVL.

V usage is TRBV27 and J usage is TRBJ2-7; TRBD1 matches at 7 bases. CDR3 size: 14 residues. J gave up 2 bases and V 6 bases, and 7 bases lay outside the gene matches. The V gene's germline CDR1 is MNHEY and CDR2 SMNVEV (reference sequence). The CDR3, as DNA: TGTGCCAGCAGACCGGACAGGAGGACCTACGAGCAGTACTTC. It specifies CASRPDRRTYEQYF.

The chain employs TRBV2 and TRBJ2-3, with 9 bases fitting TRBD2. In germline, CDR1 is SNHLY, CDR2 FYNNEI. V gave up 1 base and J gave up 2 bases; unmatched junction bases: 7. This CDR3 spans 17 amino acids. DNA of the CDR3: TGTGCCAGCAGTGAAGGTGGAGCGGGGGGAGCCACAGATACGCAGTATTTT. It translates to CASSEGGAGGATDTQYF.

This clone occurred a few times. J is TRBJ1-6 and V is TRBV6-1; D not resolved. The CDR3 covers 13 residues. Germline loops: CDR1 MNHNS, CDR2 SASEGT. The CDR3: CAIVSSYNSPLHF. For the CDR3, the DNA is TGTGCGATCGTTAGCTCCTATAATTCACCCCTCCACTTT.

CDR3 residues: CASSPLDRGREQYF. CDR3 nucleotides: TGTGCCAGCAGTCCCCTGGACAGGGGGCGGGAGCAGTACTTC. The rearrangement joins TRBV28 to TRBJ2-7; TRBD1 matches 11 bases. The CDR3 is made up of 14 amino acids. V dropped 5 bases and J dropped 7; count of bases not matched to a gene: 7. CDR1 is MDHEN and CDR2 is SYDVKM in the germline V gene.

CDR3 loop: CASSEGGGATEAFF. In DNA, the CDR3 is TGTGCCAGCAGTGAAGGAGGGGGTGCCACTGAAGCTTTCTTT. The chain is built from TRBV2 and TRBJ1-1, with a tentative D call TRBD1 (6 bases). The CDR3 sequence is 14 residues long. CDR1 and CDR2 from the germline V gene are SNHLY and FYNNEI. Trimming shortened V by 1 base and J by 4 bases, and 10 bases separated the two germline ends.

The chain recombines TRBV7-9 with TRBJ1-2; unclear D gene. Germline CDR1 SEHNR, CDR2 FQNEAQ (reference sequence). The CDR3 is 12 residues long. V was shortened by 4 bases and J by 2 bases, with 5 bases between the two germline ends. CDR3 in DNA: TGTGCCAGCAGCTCCCTAAACTATGGCTACACCTTC. It translates to CASSSLNYGYTF. The whole variable domain, remainder taken from reference TRBV7-9 and TRBJ1-2, is DTGVSQNPRHKITKRGQNVTFRCDPISEHNRLYWYRQTLGQGPEFLTYFQNEAQLEKSRLLSDRFSAERPKGSFSTLEIQRTEQGDSAMYLCASSSLNYGYTFGSGTRLTVV.

This clone was observed a single time. This chain uses TRBV10-3 with TRBJ1-1; TRBD1 matches 7 bases. The trim removed 4 bases at V and 5 bases at J, leaving 22 bases unmatched. Looked up from germline, CDR1 is ENHRY and CDR2 is SYGVKD. The CDR3 runs to 19 residues. CDR3 protein: CAISVRDDRERGVRTEAFF. In DNA, the CDR3 is TGTGCCATCAGTGTAAGGGACGACAGGGAAAGGGGCGTGAGGACTGAAGCTTTCTTT.

This clone has more than one count but fewer than ten. The rearrangement uses TRBV6-5 and TRBJ2-7; possibly TRBD1 for D (6 bases). The V gene's germline CDR1 is MNHEY and CDR2 SVGAGI. The CDR3 is 14 amino acids. Trimming stripped 4 bases from V and 3 bases from J, with 13 bases between. DNA for the CDR3: TGTGCCAGCAGTTCGGCAGGGGATGGCTACGAGCAGTACTTC. Translating it yields CASSSAGDGYEQYF.

J is TRBJ2-1 and V is TRBV9; weak D call: TRBD2 (7 bases). Germline values: CDR1 SGDLS, CDR2 YYNGEE. With 6 bases removed from V and 6 bases from J, the gap between germline ends came to 16 bases. The CDR3 contains 14 residues. The chain's CDR3 is CASTRGEGINEQFF. In nucleotides, the CDR3 is TGTGCCAGCACGAGGGGGGAGGGGATCAATGAGCAGTTCTTC.

This CDR3 is CASSLEIGLPETRGTEAFF. DNA of the CDR3: TGTGCCAGCAGCTTAGAGATAGGTTTACCCGAGACCAGGGGCACTGAAGCTTTCTTT. The chain links TRBV7-8 to TRBJ1-1; D perhaps matches TRBD1 (6 bases). Germline V lookup: CDR1 SGHVS, CDR2 FQNEAQ. The CDR3 has 19 amino acids. The V gene lost 1 base and the J gene lost 4 bases, with 25 bases spanning the gap. Full variable domain (rest looked up from reference TRBV7-8 and TRBJ1-1): GAGVSQSPRYKVAKRGQDVALRCDPISGHVSLFWYQQALGQGPEFLTYFQNEAQLDKSGLPSDRFFAERPEGSVSTLKIQRTQQEDSAVYLCASSLEIGLPETRGTEAFFGQGTRLTVV.

The rearrangement uses TRBV18 and TRBJ1-1; D not certain. Trimming removed 3 bases at V and 5 bases at J, with 19 bases between. The germline CDR1 and CDR2 sequences are KGHSH and LQKENI. The CDR3 spans 16 residues. The CDR3 DNA sequence: TGTGCCAGCTCACCCCCGTCCCGGGGAACGGGGACTGAAGCTTTCTTT. This encodes CASSPPSRGTGTEAFF.

V usage is TRBV5-1 and J usage is TRBJ2-5; tentatively, D is TRBD2 (5 bases). Between the trimmed V and J ends, which lost 4 bases and 4 bases, there was a span of 14 bases. The CDR3 extends over 14 amino acids. CDR1 SGHRS and CDR2 YFSETQ come from the germline V gene. CDR3 DNA: TGCGCCAGCAGCCCAACTAGTTTCGGAGAGACCCAGTACTTC. It is translated as CASSPTSFGETQYF.

CDR3 bases: TGTGCCAGCAGCCAAGCGGTTAGCGGGGGGGGTTTAACCGGGGAGCTGTTTTTT. The encoded protein is CASSQAVSGGGLTGELFF. The chain uses TRBV4-2 and TRBJ2-2, with TRBD2 identical over 11 bases. This CDR3 spans 18 amino acids. The germline V gene encodes CDR1 LGHNA and CDR2 YNFKEQ. V dropped 1 base and J dropped 5; count of bases not matched to a gene: 9.

The genes are TRBV27 and TRBJ2-7; 14 bases align to TRBD2. The CDR3 is 18 residues long. The germline gives CDR1 MNHEY, CDR2 SMNVEV (reference sequence). V lost 6 bases, J lost 4 bases, and 14 bases stayed unmatched. The CDR3 here is CASRPGTSGGLIAYEQYF. The CDR3 DNA sequence: TGTGCCAGCAGACCCGGGACTAGCGGGGGCCTCATCGCTTACGAGCAGTACTTC.